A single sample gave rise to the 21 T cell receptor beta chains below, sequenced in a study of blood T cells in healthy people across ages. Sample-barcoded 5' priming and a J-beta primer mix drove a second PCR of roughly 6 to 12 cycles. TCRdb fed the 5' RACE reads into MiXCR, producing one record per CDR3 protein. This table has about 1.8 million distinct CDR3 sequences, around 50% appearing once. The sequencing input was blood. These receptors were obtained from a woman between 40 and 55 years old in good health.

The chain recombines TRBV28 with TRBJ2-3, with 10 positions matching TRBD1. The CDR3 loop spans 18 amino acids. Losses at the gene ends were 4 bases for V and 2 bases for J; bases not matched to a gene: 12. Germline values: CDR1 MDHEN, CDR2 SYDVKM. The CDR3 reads CASSSAGTGDWDTDTQYF. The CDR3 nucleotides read TGTGCCAGCAGTTCGGCGGGGACAGGGGATTGGGACACAGATACGCAGTATTTT. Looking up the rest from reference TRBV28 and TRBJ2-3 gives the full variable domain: DVKVTQSSRYLVKRTGEKVFLECVQDMDHENMFWYRQDPGLGLRLIYFSYDVKMKEKGDIPEGYSVSREKKERFSLILESASTNQTSMYLCASSSAGTGDWDTDTQYFGPGTRLTVL.

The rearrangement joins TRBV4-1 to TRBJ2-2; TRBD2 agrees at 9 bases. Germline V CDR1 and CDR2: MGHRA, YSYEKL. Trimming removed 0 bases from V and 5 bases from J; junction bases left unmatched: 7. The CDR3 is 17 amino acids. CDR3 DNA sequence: TGCGCCAGCAGCCAAGAAGCGCGGGGGGGCCGAACCGGGGAGCTGTTTTTT. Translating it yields CASSQEARGGRTGELFF.

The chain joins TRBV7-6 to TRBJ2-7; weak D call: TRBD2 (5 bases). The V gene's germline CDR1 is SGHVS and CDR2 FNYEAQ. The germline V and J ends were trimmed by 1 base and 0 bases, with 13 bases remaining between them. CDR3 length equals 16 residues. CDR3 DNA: TGTGCCAGCAGCTTAGTCGTCGGGGAGAGCTCCTACGAGCAGTACTTC. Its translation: CASSLVVGESSYEQYF.

Here the CDR3 DNA reads TGTGCCAGCAGCTTAGAGGGTACCTCAAACACAGATACGCAGTATTTT. Translated, it gives CASSLEGTSNTDTQYF. The chain is built from TRBV7-2 and TRBJ2-3; D unresolved. The CDR3 runs 16 residues. CDR1 and CDR2 (germline): SGHTA, FQGNSA. V lost 1 base and J 2 bases, leaving 13 bases between the germline ends.

CDR3 in amino acids: CSARVRGAGGEGYEQYF. In DNA, the CDR3 is TGCAGTGCTAGAGTGAGAGGGGCAGGGGGCGAGGGCTACGAGCAGTACTTC. This chain connects TRBV20-1 to TRBJ2-7; 8 bases line up with TRBD1. V dropped 1 base and J dropped 3; count of bases not matched to a gene: 14. Germline lookup yields CDR1 DFQATT and CDR2 SNEGSKA (reference sequence). This CDR3 has 17 residues.

CDR3 in amino acids: CASSPSPGQSSYEQYF. Here the CDR3 DNA reads TGCGCCAGCAGCCCTAGTCCAGGACAGAGCTCCTACGAGCAGTACTTC. This chain uses TRBV4-3 with TRBJ2-7; the D gene is possibly TRBD1 (6 bases). This CDR3 spans 16 amino acids. Trimming stripped 4 bases from V and 0 bases from J, with 16 bases between. Germline V gene sequence: CDR1 LGHNA, CDR2 YSLEER.

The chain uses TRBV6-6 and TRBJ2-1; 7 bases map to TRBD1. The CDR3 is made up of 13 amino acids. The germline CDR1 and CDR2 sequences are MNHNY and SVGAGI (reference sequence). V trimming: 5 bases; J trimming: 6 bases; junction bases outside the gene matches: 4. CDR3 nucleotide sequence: TGTGCCAGCAGTGACGCAGGGGGCAATGAGCAGTTCTTC. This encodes CASSDAGGNEQFF.

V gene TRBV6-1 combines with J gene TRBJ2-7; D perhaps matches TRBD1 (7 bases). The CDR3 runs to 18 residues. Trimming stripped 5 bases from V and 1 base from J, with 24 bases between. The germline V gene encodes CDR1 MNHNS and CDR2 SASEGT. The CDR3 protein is CASSPNHLGRGESYEQYF. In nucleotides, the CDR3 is TGTGCCAGCAGTCCCAATCATTTGGGCAGGGGGGAGTCCTACGAGCAGTACTTC.

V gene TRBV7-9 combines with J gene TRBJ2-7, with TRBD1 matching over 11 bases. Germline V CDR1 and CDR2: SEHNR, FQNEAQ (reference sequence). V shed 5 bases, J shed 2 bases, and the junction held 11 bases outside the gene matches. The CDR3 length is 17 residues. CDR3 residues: CASSPPDRGRYPYEQYF. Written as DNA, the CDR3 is TGTGCCAGCAGCCCGCCGGACAGGGGGCGATACCCCTACGAGCAGTACTTC.

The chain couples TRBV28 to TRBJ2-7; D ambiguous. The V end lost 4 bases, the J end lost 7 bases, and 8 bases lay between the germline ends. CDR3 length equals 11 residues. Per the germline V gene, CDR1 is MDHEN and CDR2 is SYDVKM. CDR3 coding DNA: TGTGCCAGCAGTTCGGACGTAGAGCAGTACTTC. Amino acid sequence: CASSSDVEQYF.

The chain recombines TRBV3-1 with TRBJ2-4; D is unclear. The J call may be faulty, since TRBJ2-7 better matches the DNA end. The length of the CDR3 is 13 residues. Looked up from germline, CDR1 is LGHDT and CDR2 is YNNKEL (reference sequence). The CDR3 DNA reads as TGTGCCAGCAGCCAATTGGAAACCTACGAGCAGTACTTC. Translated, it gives CASSQLETYEQYF.

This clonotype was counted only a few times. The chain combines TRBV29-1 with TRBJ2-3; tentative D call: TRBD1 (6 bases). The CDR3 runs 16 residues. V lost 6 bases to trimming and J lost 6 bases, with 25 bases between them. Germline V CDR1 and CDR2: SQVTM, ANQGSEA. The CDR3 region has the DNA TGCAGCGTCACCACCGCACTACAGGGATACGTGGATACGCAGTATTTT. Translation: CSVTTALQGYVDTQYF.

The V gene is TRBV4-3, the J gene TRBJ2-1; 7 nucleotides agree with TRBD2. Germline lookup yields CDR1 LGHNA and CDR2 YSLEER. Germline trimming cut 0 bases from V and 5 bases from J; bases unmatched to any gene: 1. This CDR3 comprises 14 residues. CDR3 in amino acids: CASSQDGLDNEQFF. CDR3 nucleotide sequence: TGCGCCAGCAGCCAAGACGGACTAGACAATGAGCAGTTCTTC.

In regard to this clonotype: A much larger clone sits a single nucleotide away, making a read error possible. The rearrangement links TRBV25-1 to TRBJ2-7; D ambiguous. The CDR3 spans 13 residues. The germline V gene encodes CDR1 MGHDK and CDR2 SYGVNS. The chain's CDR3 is CASSETSSYGQYF. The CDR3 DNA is TGTGCCAGCAGTGAAACCAGCTCCTACGGGCAGTACTTC.

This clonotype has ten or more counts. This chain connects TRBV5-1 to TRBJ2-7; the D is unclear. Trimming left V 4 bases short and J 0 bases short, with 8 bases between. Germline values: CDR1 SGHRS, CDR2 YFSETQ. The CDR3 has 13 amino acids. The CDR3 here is CASSRDTSYEQYF. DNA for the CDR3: TGCGCCAGCAGCCGCGACACCTCCTACGAGCAGTACTTC.

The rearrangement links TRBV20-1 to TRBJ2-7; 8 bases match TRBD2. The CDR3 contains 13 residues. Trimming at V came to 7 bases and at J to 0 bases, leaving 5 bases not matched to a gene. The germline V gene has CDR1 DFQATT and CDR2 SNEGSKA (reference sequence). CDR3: CSVEAGVSYEQYF. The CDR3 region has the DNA TGCAGTGTCGAAGCGGGAGTCTCCTACGAGCAGTACTTC.

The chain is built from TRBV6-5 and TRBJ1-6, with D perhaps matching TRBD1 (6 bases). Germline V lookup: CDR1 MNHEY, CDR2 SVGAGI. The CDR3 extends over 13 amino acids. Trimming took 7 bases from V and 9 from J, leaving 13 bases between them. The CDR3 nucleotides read TGTGCCAGCACCTCGGACAGTAGTTCACCCCTCCACTTT. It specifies CASTSDSSSPLHF.

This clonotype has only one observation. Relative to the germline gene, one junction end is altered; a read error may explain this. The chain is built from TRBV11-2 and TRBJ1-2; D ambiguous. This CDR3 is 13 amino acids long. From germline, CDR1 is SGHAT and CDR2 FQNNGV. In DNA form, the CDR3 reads TGTGCCGGCAGGCCCCCGGGGAACTATGGCTACACCTTC. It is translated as CAGRPPGNYGYTF.

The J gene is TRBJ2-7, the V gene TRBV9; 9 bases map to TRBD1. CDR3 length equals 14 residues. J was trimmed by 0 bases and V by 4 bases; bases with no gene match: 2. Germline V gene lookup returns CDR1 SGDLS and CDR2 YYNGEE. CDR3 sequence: CASSRQGVSYEQYF. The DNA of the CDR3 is TGTGCCAGCAGCCGACAGGGGGTCTCCTACGAGCAGTACTTC.

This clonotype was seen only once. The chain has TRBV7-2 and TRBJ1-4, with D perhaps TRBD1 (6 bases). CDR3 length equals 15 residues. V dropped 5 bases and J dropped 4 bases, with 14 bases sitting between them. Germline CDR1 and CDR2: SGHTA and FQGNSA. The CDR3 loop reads CASSRATGLNEKLFF. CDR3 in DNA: TGTGCCAGCAGCCGAGCTACAGGGCTTAATGAAAAACTGTTTTTT.

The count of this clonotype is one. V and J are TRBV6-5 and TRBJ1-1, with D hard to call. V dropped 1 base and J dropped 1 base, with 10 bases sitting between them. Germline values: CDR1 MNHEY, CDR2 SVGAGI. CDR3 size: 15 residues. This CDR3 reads CASSYLGLKNTEAFF. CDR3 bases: TGTGCCAGCAGTTACTTAGGACTGAAGAACACTGAAGCTTTCTTT.